This T cell receptor beta chain stems from a study of T cell clones after liver transplantation. Whole-study context: Without induction therapy, subjects received standard immunosuppression until 12-24 months post-transplant.

Study-wide results and caveats: Post-transplant time points were not standardized, so conclusions are preliminary. Low donor cell numbers restricted donor-reactive repertoire measurement in a couple of subjects. Compared with third party-reactive sequences, donor-reactive ones declined more, independent of withdrawal success.

About this clone: Its matching antigen is unknown.

The CDR3 is 16 residues long. Germline CDR1 is MNHEY and CDR2 is SMNVEV (reference sequence). The ends were cut back, 5 bases at V and 0 bases at J, with 14 bases in the middle. Here immunoSEQ multiplex PCR was the method, and the copy in TCRdb shows in-frame clones only, minus some. The table records about 76,000 clones, less than 85% of them present only once. This receptor was taken from a human patient who received a liver transplant. A subset of T cells may come from the graft donor. This sequence joins TRBV27 and TRBJ2-1; D not certain. The specimen was CD4+ T cells from blood, collected at the 22-month timepoint. The CDR3 here is CASSRAGLSSYNEQFF. The DNA of the CDR3 is TGTGCCAGCAGTCGGGCAGGTCTGAGCTCCTACAATGAGCAGTTCTTC.